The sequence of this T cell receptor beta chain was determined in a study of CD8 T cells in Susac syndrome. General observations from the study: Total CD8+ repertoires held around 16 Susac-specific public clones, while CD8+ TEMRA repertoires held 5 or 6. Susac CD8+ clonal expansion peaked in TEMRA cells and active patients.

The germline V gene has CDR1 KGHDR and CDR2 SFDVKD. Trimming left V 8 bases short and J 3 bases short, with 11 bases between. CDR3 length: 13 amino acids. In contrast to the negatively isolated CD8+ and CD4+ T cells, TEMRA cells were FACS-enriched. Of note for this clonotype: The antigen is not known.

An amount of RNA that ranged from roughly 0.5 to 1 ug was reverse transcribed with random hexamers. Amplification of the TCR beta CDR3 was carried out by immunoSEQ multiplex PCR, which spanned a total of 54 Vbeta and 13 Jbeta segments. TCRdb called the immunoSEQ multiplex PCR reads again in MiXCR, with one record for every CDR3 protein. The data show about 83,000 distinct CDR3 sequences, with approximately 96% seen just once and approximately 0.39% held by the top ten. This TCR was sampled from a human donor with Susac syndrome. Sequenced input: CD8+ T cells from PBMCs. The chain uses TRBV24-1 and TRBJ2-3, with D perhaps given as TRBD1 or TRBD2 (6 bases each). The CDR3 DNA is TGTGCCACCACCGGGGGCAGGACAGATACGCAGTATTTT. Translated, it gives CATTGGRTDTQYF.